This T cell receptor beta chain was obtained from a study of cytomegalovirus exposure and HLA in healthy donors (dated by TCRdb to the late 2010s). For context, the study as a whole: An earlier analysis of some 600 of the donors reported under 300 Gb of sequence data and 117 million unique TCR beta sequences obtained from about 180 million T cells. The later analysis used no new phenotypic data to find candidate immune exposures, relying instead on TCR beta sequences and their occurrence across donors. Every repertoire in the discovery cohort had been generated on one and the same sequencing platform. HLA typing covered class I and class II loci at four-digit resolution. To predict cytomegalovirus infection status, the study combined high-throughput TCR immunosequencing, statistical association of individual TCRs with disease status, and machine learning. The genetic ancestry cluster associated with self-reported Caucasian donors included 81% of the approximately 430 genotyped donors. Besides the first cohort of more than 650 subjects, a separate validation cohort made up of roughly 120 different subjects was used. The number of typed donors differed by locus: roughly 620-640 for A, B, C, DRB1 and DQB1; approximately 530 for DQA1; approximately 610 for DPA1; and 450 to 480 for DPB1. Using immunosequencing, the study profiled T cell repertoires from around 680 subjects and related those repertoires to cytomegalovirus serostatus. In a later genetic analysis, genome-wide SNP genotypes for about three fifths of the 666 donors were used, and that subset was treated as a discovery cohort. In an earlier analysis of 500 to 650 of the donors, high-throughput TCR beta sequencing was used to judge whether each TCR beta V gene segment behaved as functional or pseudogenic. Around 300 gigabases of sequencing data and approximately 84 million unique TCR sequences were included in an early release covering 500 to 750 HLA-typed donors. The study was designed to test whether signatures of past pathogen exposure could be identified by cataloging public T cell receptors. In a later analysis, previously published TCR beta repertoires from 670 or so donors were re-analyzed and high-resolution HLA genotyping was added so that TCR occurrence patterns could be studied. Among around 400 genotyped donors of the cohort, an average of around 250,000 unique TCR beta nucleotide sequences was sequenced per donor, of which about 18% were non-productive. Donor age, sex, ethnicity and CMV serostatus were collected together with the repertoire data. Roughly five DR-DQ haplotypes were handled as single units for association and clustering because linkage in the cohort was strong. Findings and caveats that apply to the study as a whole: Immune exposure information for the cohort was limited to CMV serostatus. Roughly 17 rarely observed V segments, including chromosome 9 orphons, were excluded from the earlier analysis of several hundred of the donors because counts were too low. This cohort had only TCR beta chains sequenced, and the lack of alpha or paired-chain data limited which features could be detected. Assigning TCR associations to individual alleles was difficult when HLA alleles, especially DR and DQ, strongly co-occurred. Correlated functional status among segregating V segments might reflect linkage disequilibrium, but an unknown experimental factor could not be ruled out. At a false discovery rate of 0.05, a later analysis linked about 16,000 TCR beta sequences to specific HLA alleles. In both the original and validation cohorts, the classifier was reported to diagnose cytomegalovirus status with high specificity and sensitivity. A cluster of highly shared sequence variants was judged likely to represent a technical artifact of the sequencing pipeline. In a later analysis, most CMV-associated TCR beta chains were found to appear HLA-restricted, with HLA associations seemingly driven largely by CMV exposure. In an earlier analysis of fewer than 700 of the donors, most TCR beta V segments appeared in productive rearrangements about 90% or about 30% of the time, broadly matching IMGT annotations. Because HLA typing was unavailable for some donors at each locus, only the typed subset was used in association tests. A total of fewer than 200 TCR beta chains were listed by the study as associated with cytomegalovirus. Some IMGT-functional V segments, including TRBV6-2 and TRBV6-3, could not be distinguished by the 87-base-pair reads and were therefore excluded. According to a later analysis, TCR association rates differed among HLA loci, with DRB1 alleles showing the most associated TCRs and HLA-C alleles showing the fewest. A further reported finding was that TCR beta sequences accurately predicted the HLA-A and HLA-B alleles for most subjects in the first cohort. In a later analysis, HLA-associated TCR beta chains were found to be more clonally expanded and to have lower generation probabilities than equally common non-associated chains. An association between a missense DCLRE1C variant and V-gene and J-gene trimming of TCR beta chains was found in a later genetic analysis and replicated in an independent cohort. While some public TCRs were present in many individuals, most TCR sequences turned up only very rarely across donors. Compared with the 666-donor mean, donors in an Asian-associated ancestry cluster had fewer N-insertions in productive TCRs, according to a later genetic analysis. The authors suggested that the approach could potentially be extended to other disease states and immunological phenotypes. In vitro tests confirmed that a few of the cytomegalovirus-associated TCR beta chains recognize cytomegalovirus antigens. Several of the top co-occurrence clusters appeared to be linked to parvovirus B19, influenza, CMV and Epstein-Barr virus, according to a later analysis. Presence/absence analyses assumed roughly uniform sequencing depth across donors, an assumption that may not hold.

The cohort comprised 666 healthy bone marrow donors. At the time of sampling, all cohort members were nominally healthy, though unrecorded immune exposures were likely present. The donor tested CMV seropositive, placing the donor among the 290 or so seropositive members of the cohort. A peripheral blood sample was provided by each donor, and peripheral blood mononuclear cells were used for TCR beta sequencing. Genomic DNA extraction from the blood cell samples was performed with the Qiagen DNeasy Blood Extraction Kit. Turning to this clone: No cognate antigen has been identified for it. The junction shows a germline mismatch at one end, possibly a read error.

Including the terminal cysteine and phenylalanine, the CDR3 comprises 14 residues. Only CDR3 DNA remains: 42 bases, in frame from the first base. CDR1 and CDR2 were assigned from the germline V gene as SGHRS and YFSETQ. The method was the immunoSEQ multiplex PCR assay. A mixture of 60 forward primers for TCR Vbeta segments and 13 reverse primers for TCR Jbeta segments was used in the multiplex PCR. The CDR3 region of rearranged TCR beta genes was amplified from genomic DNA by a multiplex PCR assay. The Illumina HiSeq System was used to sequence the amplified TCR beta libraries as 87-base-pair reads. Processing in the source paper ran as follows. In a later analysis, tens of millions of unique TCR beta chains were counted across the roughly 610 repertoires, and around 10 million of these chains were shared by at least two donors. Raw reads were error-corrected and collapsed into unique sequences with a nearest-neighbor algorithm that merged closely related sequences to remove PCR and sequencing errors. To assign V, D and J gene segments, CDR3 sequences were aligned to IMGT reference sequences. For a sequence to be retained, a match of at least six nucleotides was required to both a V gene segment and a J gene segment. Rearrangements were classified as productive when the CDR3 lacked stop codons and remained in frame with V and J, and all other rearrangements were classified as non-productive. Following IMGT convention, CDR3 was defined as the stretch from the second conserved V-encoded cysteine up to the conserved J-encoded phenylalanine. In an earlier analysis of roughly 580 of the donors, sequences lacking an unambiguous match to a single V gene segment were excluded. In an earlier analysis of 587 of the donors, V segments were called functional above 56.7% productive rearrangements and were called segregating when the between-donor standard deviation exceeded 5%. A statistical classification framework was built for diagnosing cytomegalovirus status from the catalog of TCR beta chain sequences. V and J gene assignment, in a later analysis, came from comparing TCR nucleotide sequences with IMGT/GENE-DB human TR gene sequences. Using the TCRdist pipeline, a later analysis assigned CDR3 sequences along with most-parsimonious VDJ recombination scenarios. In a later analysis, each TCR beta chain was defined by its CDR3 amino acid sequence together with its V-gene family, and reads without a unique V-gene family were excluded. In a later analysis, 450 to 600 highly shared, low-generation-probability nucleotide sequences were removed to address suspected cross-contamination and a sequencing artifact. For each public chain, a later analysis derived a clonal expansion index from normalized ranks of inferred template counts within each repertoire. Generation probabilities in a later analysis came from a VDJ recombination model fitted to out-of-frame rearrangements, and those results were checked against IGoR. A later analysis scored TCR-TCR, TCR-HLA and TCR-CMV co-occurrence with hypergeometric tests, applying a repertoire-size bias correction to TCR pairs. In a later analysis, false discovery rates were estimated by permuting HLA or CMV assignments 20 times. In a later analysis, co-occurring TCRs were grouped using DBSCAN, and TCRdist sequence similarity was added for clustering within HLA-allele-positive subsets. For co-occurrence clustering, repertoires with fewer than 30,000 or more than 120,000 public chains were excluded, along with four or five repertoires with anomalous nucleotide sharing. Held by TCRdb, this immuneACCESS table contains in-frame sequences only and omits some clones. Under half of the omission traces to an unresolved V gene where checked; the cause of the rest is unknown. The D gene and trimming were derived from the DNA, and the V and J assignments and clone size from that table. The sample includes around 160,000 clones, with almost 80% observed a single time. Around 7.1% of the sample is held by the ten biggest clonotypes.

The sample consisted of PBMCs. This receptor chain uses TRBV5-1 and TRBJ1-1; the best D guess is TRBD1, with 5 bases matching. The source is a woman aged 40 to 49 in good health and CMV-seropositive. In nucleotides, the sequence is TGTGCCAGCAGCTTGGCGGGGGGGAACACTGAAGCTTTCTTT. Its translation reads: CASSLAGGNTEAFF.